This TCR beta chain was obtained from a study of radiotherapy plus CTLA-4 blockade in lung cancer. About the research overall: Objective responses were seen in around 19% of patients, disease control in 31%.

Sequenced by immunoSEQ multiplex PCR; TCRdb stores in-frame clones only, minus some. Among approximately 85,000 clones, more than 75% were seen once, and the ten largest hold about 2%. On this clone: Its antigen remains unidentified. Other DNA sequences within the sample encode an identical CDR3.

General study findings and limits: Among reported predictors of response, early blood T cell clone dynamics with interferon-beta performed best. Tumor-derived TCR clones expanded in blood after radiotherapy plus ipilimumab.

The germline CDR1 and CDR2 sequences are MNHNS and SASEGT. The CDR3 consists of 14 residues. V trimming: 3 bases; J trimming: 4 bases; junction bases outside the gene matches: 3. Chemo-refractory metastatic non-small-cell lung cancer patients underwent focal radiation alongside CTLA-4 blockade with ipilimumab. The chain couples TRBV6-1 to TRBJ1-5; TRBD1 matches at 7 bases. Sequenced here: peripheral blood, sampled from a patient treated with radiotherapy plus ipilimumab. The clonotype originates from a human donor with non-small cell lung cancer who had a partial response to radiotherapy plus ipilimumab. The CDR3 is CASSESGGNQPQHF. Written as DNA, the CDR3 is TGTGCCAGCAGTGAGTCAGGGGGAAATCAGCCCCAGCATTTT.